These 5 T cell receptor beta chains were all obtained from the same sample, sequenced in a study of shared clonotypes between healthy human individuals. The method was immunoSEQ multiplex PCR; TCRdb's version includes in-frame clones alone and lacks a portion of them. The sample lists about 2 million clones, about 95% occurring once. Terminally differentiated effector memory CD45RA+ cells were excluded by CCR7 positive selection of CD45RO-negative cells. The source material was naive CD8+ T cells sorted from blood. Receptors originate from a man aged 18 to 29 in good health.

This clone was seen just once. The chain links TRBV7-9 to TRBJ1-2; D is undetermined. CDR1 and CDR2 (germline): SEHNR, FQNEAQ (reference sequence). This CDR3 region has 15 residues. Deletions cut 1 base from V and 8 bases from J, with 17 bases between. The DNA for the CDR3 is TGTGCCAGCAGCTTAGTCATGGTCAGCGGGATCGGCTACACCTTC. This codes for CASSLVMVSGIGYTF.

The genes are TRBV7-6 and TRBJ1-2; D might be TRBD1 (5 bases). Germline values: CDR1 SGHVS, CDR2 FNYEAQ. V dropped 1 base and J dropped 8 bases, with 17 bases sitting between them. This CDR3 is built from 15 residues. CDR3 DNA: TGTGCCAGCAGCTTAGGTCCGGGACCCGGGGACGGCTACACCTTC. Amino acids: CASSLGPGPGDGYTF.

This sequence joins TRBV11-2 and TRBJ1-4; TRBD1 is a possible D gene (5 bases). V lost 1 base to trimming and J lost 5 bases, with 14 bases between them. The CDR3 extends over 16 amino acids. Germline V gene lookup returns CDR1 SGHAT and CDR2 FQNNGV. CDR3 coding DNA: TGTGCCAGCAGCTTAGGCCCCACAGGACCCAATGAAAAACTGTTTTTT. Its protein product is CASSLGPTGPNEKLFF.

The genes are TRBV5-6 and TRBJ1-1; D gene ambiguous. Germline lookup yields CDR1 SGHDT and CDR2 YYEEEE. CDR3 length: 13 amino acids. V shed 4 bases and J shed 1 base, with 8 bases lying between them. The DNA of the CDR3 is TGTGCCAGCAGCCCCACACAGAACACTGAAGCTTTCTTT. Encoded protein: CASSPTQNTEAFF.

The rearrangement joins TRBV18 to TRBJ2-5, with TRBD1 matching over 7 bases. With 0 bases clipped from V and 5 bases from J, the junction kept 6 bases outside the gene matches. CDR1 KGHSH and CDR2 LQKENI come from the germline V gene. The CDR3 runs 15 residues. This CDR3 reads CASSPPRQGWETQYF. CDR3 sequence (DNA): TGTGCCAGCTCACCACCAAGACAGGGATGGGAGACCCAGTACTTC.